This is a list of T cell receptor beta chains from one sample in a study of response to subunit inactivated influenza vaccine. In TCRdb, the RT-PCR reads were re-called with MiXCR into one record per CDR3 protein. The sample yields some 300,000 distinct CDR3 sequences, about 20% seen once. This specimen consisted of PBMCs from blood, obtained 21 months after vaccination. These receptors all stem from a man in his fifties or sixties who received an inactivated influenza vaccine. Both conserved end residues are part of each CDR3. Fields, in order: D gene, clone size, V gene, J gene, CDR3 DNA, CDR3 protein. A D gene is named only where the DNA matches it firmly. Clone size is stated in some rows and not others, as once, few, many or a class when expanded.

.	.	TRBV7-9	TRBJ1-4	TGTGCCAGCAGCTTAGTCGCAGTCAATGAAAAACTGTTTTTT	CASSLVAVNEKLFF
TRBD1	.	TRBV2	TRBJ1-2	TGTGCCAGCAGGGGCAGGGGGCCGGAGGGCTACACCTTC	CASRGRGPEGYTF
.	.	TRBV14	TRBJ2-7	TGTGCCAGCAGCCAAGCGGGTGGCGAGCAGTACTTC	CASSQAGGEQYF
TRBD1	few	TRBV12-3/TRBV12-4	TRBJ2-3	TGTGCCAGCACCACTCAGGACAGGGCGAGCGGCACAGATACGCAGTATTTT	CASTTQDRASGTDTQYF
.	few	TRBV20-1	TRBJ2-7	TGCAGTGCTCCGGACAATCGAGGGGGGTACGAGCAGTACTTC	CSAPDNRGGYEQYF
.	few	TRBV20-1	TRBJ1-3	TGCAGTGCTAGAGATCAAGGGGTCGGAAACACCATATATTTT	CSARDQGVGNTIYF
.	.	TRBV6-5	TRBJ2-7	TGTGCCAGCAGTTACTTGGGCAGCCGCTACGAGCAGTACTTC	CASSYLGSRYEQYF
.	many	TRBV4-1	TRBJ1-6	TGCGCCAGCAGCCAAGATGGCGCAGGGAGGGATTCACCCCTCCACTTT	CASSQDGAGRDSPLHF
.	many	TRBV7-9	TRBJ1-2	TGTGCCAGCAGCTTTGCGGGGTTGGATTATGGCTACACCTTC	CASSFAGLDYGYTF
.	.	TRBV7-8	TRBJ1-1	TGTGCCAGCAGCTTATTGGCCAGGCAGAACACTGAAGCTTTCTTT	CASSLLARQNTEAFF
TRBD1	.	TRBV20-1	TRBJ2-7	TGCAGTGCTAGACGCCAGGGGGCGTACGAGCAGTACTTC	CSARRQGAYEQYF
TRBD2	few	TRBV19	TRBJ2-3	TGTGCCAGTAGTGCAAGGACTAGCGGGAGAGGGAGCACAGATACGCAGTATTTT	CASSARTSGRGSTDTQYF
.	many	TRBV5-4	TRBJ1-2	TGTGCCAGCAGCTTAGAGGACGGACATGGCTACACCTTC	CASSLEDGHGYTF
.	.	TRBV3-1	TRBJ2-2	TGTGCCAGCAGGGGAGGATTCGACACCGGGGAGCTGTTTTTT	CASRGGFDTGELFF
.	.	TRBV29-1	TRBJ2-1	TGCAGCGTAGAAGACTCGTGGAGCTCCTACAATGAGCAGTTCTTC	CSVEDSWSSYNEQFF
.	.	TRBV6-1	TRBJ1-3	TGTGCCAGCGGTCCTCACGACGGAAACACCATATATTTT	CASGPHDGNTIYF
.	.	TRBV25-1	TRBJ1-6	TGTGCCAGCAGTGGTGATACCTATAATTCACCCCTCCACTTT	CASSGDTYNSPLHF
.	few	TRBV7-8	TRBJ1-1	TGTGCCAGCAGCTTAGATGAGAACACTGAAGCTTTCTTT	CASSLDENTEAFF
TRBD1	few	TRBV19	TRBJ1-1	TGTGCCAGTAGTATGGGGGACAGAGTATTGAACACTGAAGCTTTCTTT	CASSMGDRVLNTEAFF
.	.	TRBV5-6	TRBJ1-5	TGTGCCAGCAGCTTGGGTCAGCACAATCAGCCCCAGCATTTT	CASSLGQHNQPQHF
.	few	TRBV11-2	TRBJ1-5	TGTGCCAGCAGCGCAAAGACGGGGGACGGAGGTCAGCCCCAGCATTTT	CASSAKTGDGGQPQHF
TRBD1	.	TRBV5-1	TRBJ2-1	TGCGCCAGCAGCTTGAGGGGGCGTGCAGATGAGCAGTTCTTC	CASSLRGRADEQFF
TRBD2	.	TRBV6-2/TRBV6-3	TRBJ2-5	TGTGCCAGCAGTGGACTAGCGGCAGGTAGCGCCCAAGAGACCCAGTACTTC	CASSGLAAGSAQETQYF
.	.	TRBV24-1	TRBJ2-7	TGTGCCACCAGTCCTGGGGCCGTCTCCTACCAGCAGTACTTC	CATSPGAVSYQQYF
.	.	TRBV23-1	TRBJ2-5	TGCGCCAGCAGTCAATATCGCAGGAGTCGATCAGAGACCCAGTACTTC	CASSQYRRSRSETQYF
.	few	TRBV20-1	TRBJ2-1	TGCAGTGCTGGCCGTCGGGACTCCTACAATGAGCAGTTCTTC	CSAGRRDSYNEQFF
.	few	TRBV12-3/TRBV12-4	TRBJ1-2	TGTGCCAGCAGTCCCTTCAGAATGTATGGCTACACCTTC	CASSPFRMYGYTF
.	.	TRBV2	TRBJ2-7	TGTGCCAGCAACTGGGAAAGCTACGAGCAGTACTTC	CASNWESYEQYF
.	few	TRBV4-3	TRBJ1-6	TGCGCCAGCAGCCAAGATGAGGGGGGGCGAAGTTCACCCCTCCACTTT	CASSQDEGGRSSPLHF
.	.	TRBV5-5	TRBJ1-1	TGTGCCAGCAGCTTGGCCGGGGGACCCACTGAAGCTTTCTTT	CASSLAGGPTEAFF
.	few	TRBV3-1	TRBJ1-5	TGTGCCAGCAGCCCTACTCGAGGTAGCAATCAGCCCCAGCATTTT	CASSPTRGSNQPQHF
.	.	TRBV23-1	TRBJ2-2	TGCGCCACCCACGGGAACCAGGACACCGGGGAGCTGTTTTTT	CATHGNQDTGELFF
.	.	TRBV4-3	TRBJ1-6	TGCGCCAGCAGCCAGGATTCAGGGAACGACTCACCCCTCCACTTT	CASSQDSGNDSPLHF
.	few	TRBV30	TRBJ2-2	TGTGCCTGGAGTGCACAACAGACCGGGGAGCTGTTTTTT	CAWSAQQTGELFF
TRBD2	.	TRBV18	TRBJ2-4	TGTGCCAGCTCACCCCGACTAGCGGGTCGGGGGCAGAACATTCAGTACTTC	CASSPRLAGRGQNIQYF
.	.	TRBV5-4	TRBJ2-7	TGTGCCAGCAGCCGAGGTGTTGGACAGGGAGGGCAGGAGCAGTACTTC	CASSRGVGQGGQEQYF
TRBD2	.	TRBV5-5	TRBJ2-2	TGTGCCAGCACCCTTCGGACTAGCGTCACCGGGGAGCTGTTTTTT	CASTLRTSVTGELFF
TRBD1	many	TRBV6-1	TRBJ1-1	TGTGCCAGCAGCCGAAACGGACAGGAGAGGTACACTGAAGCTTTCTTT	CASSRNGQERYTEAFF
TRBD1	.	TRBV4-3	TRBJ2-1	TGCGCCAGCAGCGCATTCCGGGACAGGGGCAATGAGCAGTTCTTC	CASSAFRDRGNEQFF
.	.	TRBV7-2	TRBJ2-3	TGTGCCAGCAGCTTAAGAATGGCTGGACCCACAGATACGCAGTATTTT	CASSLRMAGPTDTQYF
.	many	TRBV7-2	TRBJ2-3	TGTGCCAGCAGCTTAGCGACTGGGACAGATACGCAGTATTTT	CASSLATGTDTQYF
TRBD2	.	TRBV6-2/TRBV6-3	TRBJ2-5	TGTGCCAGCAGGCCTACTAGCGGGAGATGGGAGACCCAGTACTTC	CASRPTSGRWETQYF
TRBD2	.	TRBV20-1	TRBJ2-1	TGCAGTGCTAACTGGCTAGCGGGAGCATATGAGCAGTTCTTC	CSANWLAGAYEQFF
TRBD2	few	TRBV20-1	TRBJ2-3	TGCAGTGCTCGGCGGGAGGGCTTAGATACGCAGTATTTT	CSARREGLDTQYF
.	.	TRBV5-5	TRBJ1-1	TGTGCCAGCAGCTTGCTGCAGACTAACACTGAAGCTTTCTTT	CASSLLQTNTEAFF
.	few	TRBV6-1	TRBJ1-1	TGTGCCAGCAGTACGGCCGGGGGCAGGGTCACTGAAGCTTTCTTT	CASSTAGGRVTEAFF
.	many	TRBV7-2	TRBJ2-4	TGTGCCAGCAGCTACGGGACCGGCCTCAAAAACATTCAGTACTTC	CASSYGTGLKNIQYF
TRBD2	.	TRBV27	TRBJ2-1	TGTGCCAGCAGTTTAATTGCGGGGGGACTAGTGAGCTCCTACAATGAGCAGTTCTTC	CASSLIAGGLVSSYNEQFF
.	many	TRBV29-1	TRBJ2-5	TGCAGCGTTGAAGAGGAGACCCAGTACTTC	CSVEEETQYF
TRBD1	.	TRBV5-6	TRBJ1-6	TGTGCCAGCAGCACGGGACAGGATACTTCACCCCTCCACTTT	CASSTGQDTSPLHF
.	few	TRBV25-1	TRBJ1-2	TGTGCCAGCAGTGAAGTCGGCAGTTTTTATGGCTACACCTTC	CASSEVGSFYGYTF
TRBD1	.	TRBV20-1	TRBJ2-7	TGCAGTGCTGGAGCCAGGGGGCCCTACGAGCAGTACTTC	CSAGARGPYEQYF
.	.	TRBV5-1	TRBJ2-7	TGCGCCAGCAGCTTGGCCGAGGGGAGCACCTACGAGCAGTACTTC	CASSLAEGSTYEQYF
.	.	TRBV11-2	TRBJ1-1	TGTGCCAGCAGGAGTTGGGAAAACACTGAAGCTTTCTTT	CASRSWENTEAFF